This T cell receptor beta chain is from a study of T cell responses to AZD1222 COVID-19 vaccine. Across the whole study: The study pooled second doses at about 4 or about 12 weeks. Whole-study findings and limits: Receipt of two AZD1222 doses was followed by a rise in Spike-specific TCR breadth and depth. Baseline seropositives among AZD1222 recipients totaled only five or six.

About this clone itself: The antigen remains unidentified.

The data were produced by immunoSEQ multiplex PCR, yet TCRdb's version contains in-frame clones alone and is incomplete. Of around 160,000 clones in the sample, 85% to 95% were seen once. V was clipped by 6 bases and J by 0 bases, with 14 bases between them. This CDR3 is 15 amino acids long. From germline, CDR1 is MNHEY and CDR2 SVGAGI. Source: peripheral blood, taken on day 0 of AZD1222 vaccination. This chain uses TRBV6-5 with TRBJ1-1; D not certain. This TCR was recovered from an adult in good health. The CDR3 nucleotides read TGTGCCAGCAGGAATTTTATGGTGTTGAACACTGAAGCTTTCTTT. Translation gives CASRNFMVLNTEAFF.